This TCR beta chain was sequenced during a study of T cells in Graves' hyperthyroidism and ophthalmopathy. Study-level points and caveats: Onset of ophthalmopathy came a median approximately 6.9 months after the model predicted it. In simple terms, a model built on 13 V-J features told ophthalmopathy apart from stable hyperthyroidism.

The length of the CDR3 is 14 residues. Germline loops: CDR1 SGHRS, CDR2 YFSETQ. V lost 4 bases, J lost 6 bases, and 3 bases stayed unmatched. The investigators amplified TCR beta CDR3 regions from RNA transcripts. Primed by the HTBI set, a first-round RT-PCR was run on the TCR CDR3. MiXCR, run by TCRdb on the multiplex PCR reads, gives a single entry per CDR3 protein. The sample consists of roughly 280,000 distinct CDR3 sequences, 15% to 20% of them appearing once. This clonotype was counted ten times or more. As yet, its antigen is unknown. This TCR came from an older woman with Graves' ophthalmopathy. The chain uses TRBV5-1 and TRBJ1-4; 10 bases line up with TRBD1. The specimen was blood. CDR3 residues: CASSKTGGDEKLFF. The CDR3 DNA is TGCGCCAGCAGCAAGACAGGGGGCGATGAAAAACTGTTTTTT.